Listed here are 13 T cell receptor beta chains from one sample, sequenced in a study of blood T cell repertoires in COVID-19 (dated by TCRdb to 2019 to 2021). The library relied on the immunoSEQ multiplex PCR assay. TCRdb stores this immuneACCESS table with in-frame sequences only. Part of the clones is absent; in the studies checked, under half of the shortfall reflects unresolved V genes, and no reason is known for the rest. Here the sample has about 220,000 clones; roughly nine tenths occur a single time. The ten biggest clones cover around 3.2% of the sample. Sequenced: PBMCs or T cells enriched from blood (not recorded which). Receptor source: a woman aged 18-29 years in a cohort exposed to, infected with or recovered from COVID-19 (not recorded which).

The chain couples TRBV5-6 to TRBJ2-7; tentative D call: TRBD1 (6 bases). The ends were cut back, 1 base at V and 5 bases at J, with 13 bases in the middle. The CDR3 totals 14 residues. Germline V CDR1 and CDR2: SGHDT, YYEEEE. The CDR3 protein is CASSLYTGYHEQYF. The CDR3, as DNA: TGTGCCAGCAGCTTGTATACAGGGTACCACGAGCAGTACTTC.

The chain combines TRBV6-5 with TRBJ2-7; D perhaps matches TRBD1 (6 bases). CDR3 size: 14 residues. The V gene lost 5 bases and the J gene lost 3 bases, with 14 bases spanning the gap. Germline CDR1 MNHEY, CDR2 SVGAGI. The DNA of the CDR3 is TGTGCCAGCAGTACGGACAGAGAGAACTACGAGCAGTACTTC. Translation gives CASSTDRENYEQYF.

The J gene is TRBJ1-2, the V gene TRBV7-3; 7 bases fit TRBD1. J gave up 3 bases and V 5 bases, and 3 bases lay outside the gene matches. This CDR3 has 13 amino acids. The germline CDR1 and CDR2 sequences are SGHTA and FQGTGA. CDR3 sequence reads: CASSRGQDYGYTF. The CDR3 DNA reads TGTGCCAGCAGCCGAGGACAGGACTATGGCTACACCTTC.

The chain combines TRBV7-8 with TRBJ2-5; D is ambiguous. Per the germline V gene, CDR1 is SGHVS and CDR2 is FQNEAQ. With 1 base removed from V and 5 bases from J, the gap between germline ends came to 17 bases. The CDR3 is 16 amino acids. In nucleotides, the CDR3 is TGTGCCAGCAGCTTAGTCGTCGCAGGCTCGTCTGAGACCCAGTACTTC. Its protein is CASSLVVAGSSETQYF.

CDR3 residues: CASSFTGQSNQPQHF. CDR3 DNA sequence: TGTGCCAGCAGCTTTACGGGACAGTCAAATCAGCCCCAGCATTTT. The rearrangement joins TRBV2 to TRBJ1-5; TRBD1 agrees at 7 bases. The germline V gene has CDR1 SNHLY and CDR2 FYNNEI. The length of the CDR3 is 15 residues. The J segment lost 4 bases and the V segment lost 6 bases, leaving 9 bases of the junction unmatched.

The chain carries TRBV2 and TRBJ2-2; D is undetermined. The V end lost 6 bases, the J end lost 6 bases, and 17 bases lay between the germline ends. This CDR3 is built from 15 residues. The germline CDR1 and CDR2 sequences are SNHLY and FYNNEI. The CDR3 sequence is CASRLTTGYAGELFF. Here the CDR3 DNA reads TGTGCCAGCAGGCTGACCACGGGTTACGCCGGGGAGCTGTTTTTT. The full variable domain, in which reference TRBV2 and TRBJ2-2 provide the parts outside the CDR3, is EPEVTQTPSHQVTQMGQEVILRCVPISNHLYFYWYRQILGQKVEFLVSFYNNEISEKSEIFDDQFSVERPDGSNFTLKIRSTKLEDSAMYFCASRLTTGYAGELFFGEGSRLTVL.

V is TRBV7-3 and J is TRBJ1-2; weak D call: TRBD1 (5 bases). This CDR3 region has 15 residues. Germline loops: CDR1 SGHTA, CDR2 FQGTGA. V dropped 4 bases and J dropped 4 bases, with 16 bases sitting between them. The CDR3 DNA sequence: TGTGCCAGCAGCTCCGGGGGGTTGAGTCCCTATGGCTACACCTTC. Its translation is CASSSGGLSPYGYTF.

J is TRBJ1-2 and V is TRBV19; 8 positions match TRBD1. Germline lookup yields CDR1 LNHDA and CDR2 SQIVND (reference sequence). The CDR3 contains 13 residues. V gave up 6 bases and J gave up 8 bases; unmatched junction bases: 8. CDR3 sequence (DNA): TGTGCCAGTAGGGACAGGGCGTCGTCGGGCTACACCTTC. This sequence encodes CASRDRASSGYTF.

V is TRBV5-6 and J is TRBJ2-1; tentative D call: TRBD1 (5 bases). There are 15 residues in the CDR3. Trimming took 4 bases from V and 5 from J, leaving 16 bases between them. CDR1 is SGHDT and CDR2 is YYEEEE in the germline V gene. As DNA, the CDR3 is TGTGCCAGCAGCCCCCCGGTCAGGGTAAACAATGAGCAGTTCTTC. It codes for CASSPPVRVNNEQFF.

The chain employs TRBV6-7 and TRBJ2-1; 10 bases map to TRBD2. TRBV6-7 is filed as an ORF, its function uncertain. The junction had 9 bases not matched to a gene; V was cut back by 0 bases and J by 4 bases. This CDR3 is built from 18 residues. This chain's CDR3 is CASSYSVLAGQPYNEQFF. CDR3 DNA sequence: TGTGCCAGCAGTTACTCGGTACTAGCGGGACAACCATACAATGAGCAGTTCTTC.

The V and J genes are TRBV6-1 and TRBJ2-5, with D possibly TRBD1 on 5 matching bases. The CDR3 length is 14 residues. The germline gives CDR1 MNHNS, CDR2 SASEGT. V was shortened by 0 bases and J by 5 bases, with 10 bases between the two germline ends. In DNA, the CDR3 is TGTGCCAGCAGTGAAGCGGCAGGGTTGGAGACCCAGTACTTC. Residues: CASSEAAGLETQYF.

For the CDR3, the DNA is TGTGCCAGCAGCCCAACCTTCCCCAGGGGTGGGAAAAACACTGAAGCTTTCTTT. Protein product: CASSPTFPRGGKNTEAFF. The genes are TRBV7-9 and TRBJ1-1; a weak D match, TRBD1 (6 bases). The CDR3 consists of 18 residues. Trimming stripped 5 bases from V and 2 bases from J, with 24 bases between. Germline V gene lookup returns CDR1 SEHNR and CDR2 FQNEAQ (reference sequence).

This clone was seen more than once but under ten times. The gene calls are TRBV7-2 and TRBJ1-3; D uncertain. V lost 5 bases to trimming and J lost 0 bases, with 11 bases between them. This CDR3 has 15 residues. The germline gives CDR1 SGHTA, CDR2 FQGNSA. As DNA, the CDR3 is TGTGCCAGCAGCCCCCAGGCGGGCTCTGGAAACACCATATATTTT. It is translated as CASSPQAGSGNTIYF.